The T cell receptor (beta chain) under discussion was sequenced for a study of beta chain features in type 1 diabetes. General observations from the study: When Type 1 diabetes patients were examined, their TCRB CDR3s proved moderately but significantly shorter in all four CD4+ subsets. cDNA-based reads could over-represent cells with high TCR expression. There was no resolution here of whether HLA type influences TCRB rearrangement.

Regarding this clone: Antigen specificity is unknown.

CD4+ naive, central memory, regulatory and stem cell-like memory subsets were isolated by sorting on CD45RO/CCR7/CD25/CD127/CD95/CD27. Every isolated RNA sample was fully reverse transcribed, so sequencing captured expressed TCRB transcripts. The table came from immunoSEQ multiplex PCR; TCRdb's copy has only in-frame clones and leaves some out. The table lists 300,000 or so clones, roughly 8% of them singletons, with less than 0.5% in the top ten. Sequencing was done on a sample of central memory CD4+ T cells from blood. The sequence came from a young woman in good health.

The DNA for the CDR3 is TGTGCCAGCAGTCCGGGACAGGTTAGAGGGTACGAGCAGTACTTC. Protein sequence: CASSPGQVRGYEQYF. This chain links TRBV7-9 with TRBJ2-7; 8 nucleotides match TRBD1. Germline assignment: CDR1 SEHNR and CDR2 FQNEAQ (reference sequence). Unmatched junction bases numbered 11, after V lost 6 bases and J lost 4 bases. The CDR3 covers 15 residues.